A selection of T cell receptor beta chains follows, all from one sample in a study of OX40 agonist ivuxolimab in advanced cancers. The protocol was immunoSEQ multiplex PCR, while the TCRdb copy is restricted to in-frame clones and leaves out a portion. The sample lists 35,000 to 50,000 clones, around 89% occurring once. The sample consisted of CD4+ or CD8+ T cells sorted from blood, taken in a trial of the OX40 agonist ivuxolimab. Every receptor here comes from an adult with an advanced solid tumor such as melanoma, head and neck, liver or kidney cancer. The CDR3 runs from the conserved cysteine through the conserved F or W. The order of the fields is D gene, J gene, V gene, clone size, CDR3 protein, CDR3 DNA. The D gene is left open where the match is weak. Clone size is not always given. Where it is, it says once, few, many or a class for expanded clones.

d_gene: -; j_gene: TRBJ1-1; v_gene: TRBV28; abundance: -; CDR3aa: CASSWGMNTEAFF; CDR3nt: TGTGCCAGCAGTTGGGGGATGAACACTGAAGCTTTCTTT
d_gene: -; j_gene: TRBJ2-7; v_gene: TRBV5-1; abundance: -; CDR3aa: CASSLGDLSYEQYF; CDR3nt: TGCGCCAGCAGCTTGGGGGACCTCTCCTACGAGCAGTACTTC
d_gene: TRBD1; j_gene: TRBJ1-1; v_gene: TRBV2; abundance: -; CDR3aa: CASKTGGNTEAFF; CDR3nt: TGTGCCAGCAAGACAGGGGGTAACACTGAAGCTTTCTTT
d_gene: -; j_gene: TRBJ2-2; v_gene: TRBV5-1; abundance: once; CDR3aa: CASSFDSARELFF; CDR3nt: TGCGCCAGCAGCTTCGACAGTGCCAGGGAGCTGTTTTTT
d_gene: -; j_gene: TRBJ2-2; v_gene: TRBV5-1; abundance: -; CDR3aa: CASSQATTGELFF; CDR3nt: TGCGCCAGCAGTCAGGCTACCACCGGGGAGCTGTTTTTT
d_gene: TRBD1; j_gene: TRBJ1-5; v_gene: TRBV2; abundance: -; CDR3aa: CASTERGRGHYQPQHF; CDR3nt: TGTGCCAGCACCGAACGGGGCAGGGGGCATTATCAGCCCCAGCATTTT
d_gene: -; j_gene: TRBJ2-4; v_gene: TRBV7-9; abundance: -; CDR3aa: CASSLPGAKNIQYF; CDR3nt: TGTGCCAGCAGCTTACCCGGGGCCAAAAACATTCAGTACTTC
d_gene: -; j_gene: TRBJ2-5; v_gene: TRBV28; abundance: few; CDR3aa: CASGRLDQETQYF; CDR3nt: TGTGCCAGCGGAAGACTAGATCAAGAGACCCAGTACTTC
d_gene: TRBD1; j_gene: TRBJ2-5; v_gene: TRBV6-1; abundance: few; CDR3aa: CASNRGSGETQYF; CDR3nt: TGTGCCAGCAACAGGGGCTCGGGAGAGACCCAGTACTTC
d_gene: -; j_gene: TRBJ2-3; v_gene: TRBV5-1; abundance: -; CDR3aa: CASSLVGLITDTQYF; CDR3nt: TGCGCCAGCAGCTTGGTGGGCCTGATCACAGATACGCAGTATTTT
d_gene: -; j_gene: TRBJ1-2; v_gene: TRBV7-9; abundance: few; CDR3aa: CASSLGQGQSGDTF; CDR3nt: TGTGCCAGCAGCTTAGGCCAGGGTCAATCGGGAGACACCTTC
d_gene: -; j_gene: TRBJ1-5; v_gene: TRBV28; abundance: few; CDR3aa: CASNVHGGNQPQHF; CDR3nt: TGTGCCAGCAATGTTCACGGGGGCAATCAGCCCCAGCATTTT
d_gene: -; j_gene: TRBJ2-7; v_gene: TRBV6-6; abundance: -; CDR3aa: CASSYVASSYEQYF; CDR3nt: TGTGCCAGCAGTTACGTTGCGTCTTCCTACGAGCAGTACTTC
d_gene: -; j_gene: TRBJ1-2; v_gene: TRBV6-1; abundance: -; CDR3aa: CASSARNYGYTF; CDR3nt: TGTGCCAGCAGTGCCCGAAACTATGGCTACACCTTC
d_gene: TRBD2; j_gene: TRBJ2-1; v_gene: TRBV9; abundance: -; CDR3aa: CASSSSSGGDSYNEQFF; CDR3nt: TGTGCCAGCAGCTCCTCTAGTGGGGGGGACTCCTACAATGAGCAGTTCTTC
d_gene: -; j_gene: TRBJ1-2; v_gene: TRBV7-3; abundance: -; CDR3aa: CASSFGPASDGYTF; CDR3nt: TGTGCCAGCAGCTTTGGTCCGGCCTCGGATGGCTACACCTTC
d_gene: -; j_gene: TRBJ2-5; v_gene: TRBV14; abundance: -; CDR3aa: CASSQSPFQETQYF; CDR3nt: TGTGCCAGCAGCCAATCCCCCTTTCAAGAGACCCAGTACTTC